This TCR beta chain derives from a study of shared clonotypes between healthy human individuals. V was pared by 7 bases and J by 0 bases, with 7 bases between. Germline V gives CDR1 SGHRS, CDR2 YFSETQ. The CDR3 runs 12 residues. Repertoires were generated with immunoSEQ multiplex PCR, while TCRdb's copy carries only in-frame clones and drops some. The profile shows roughly 2.6 million clones, around 90% of them singletons. On this clone: Its antigen is unknown. Other DNA sequences of this sample code for an identical CDR3.

General study results and limits: The expectation was that sequencing depth would affect clonotype sharing among donors. Generation probability values for non-shared clonotypes were lower than those for clonotypes shared by all four donors. It was the few donors that limited the genetic and exposure-history diversity represented.

The TCR originated in a man in his late teens or twenties in good health. The sample comprised naive CD4+ T cells sorted from blood. Subset given: CD45RA+ positively selected. The chain is built from TRBV5-1 and TRBJ2-5, with D possibly matching TRBD1 (5 bases). The CDR3 DNA reads TGCGCCAGCCGCAGGGACCAAGAGACCCAGTACTTC. Encoded protein: CASRRDQETQYF. The entire variable domain, with the rest obtained from reference TRBV5-1 and TRBJ2-5, is as follows: KAGVTQTPRYLIKTRGQQVTLSCSPISGHRSVSWYQQTPGQGLQFLFEYFSETQRNKGNFPGRFSGRQFSNSRSEMNVSTLELGDSALYLCASRRDQETQYFGPGTRLLVL.